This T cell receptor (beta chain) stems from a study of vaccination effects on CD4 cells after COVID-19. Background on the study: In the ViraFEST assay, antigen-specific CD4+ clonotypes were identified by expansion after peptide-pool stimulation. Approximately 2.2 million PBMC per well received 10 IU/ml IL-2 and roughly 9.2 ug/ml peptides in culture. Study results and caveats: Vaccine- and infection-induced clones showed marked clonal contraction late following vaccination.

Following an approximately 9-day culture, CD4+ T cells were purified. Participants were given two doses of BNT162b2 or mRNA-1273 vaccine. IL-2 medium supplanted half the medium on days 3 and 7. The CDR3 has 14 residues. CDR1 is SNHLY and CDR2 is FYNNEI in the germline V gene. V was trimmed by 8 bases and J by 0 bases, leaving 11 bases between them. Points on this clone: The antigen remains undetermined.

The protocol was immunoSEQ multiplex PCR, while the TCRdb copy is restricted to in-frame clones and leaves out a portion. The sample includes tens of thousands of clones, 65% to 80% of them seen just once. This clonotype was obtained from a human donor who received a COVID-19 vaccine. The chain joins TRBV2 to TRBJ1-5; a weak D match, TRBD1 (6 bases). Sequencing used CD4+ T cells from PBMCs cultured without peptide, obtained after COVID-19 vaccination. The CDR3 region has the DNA TGTGCCAGCGGGGGACAAAATAGCAATCAGCCCCAGCATTTT. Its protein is CASGGQNSNQPQHF.